The T cell receptor beta chain described here comes from a study of OX40 agonist ivuxolimab in advanced cancers. For the study at large: Subjects had a mean age of around 60 years, with a range of about 23 to 90; almost 85% were male. Three dose-escalation patients had partial responses: one with hepatocellular carcinoma and two with cutaneous melanoma. Study-wide results and caveats: More expanded clones were seen, on average, in CD8+ T cells than in CD4+.

The V segment lost 4 bases and the J segment 2 bases; nucleotides outside the gene matches: 9. Germline V gene sequence: CDR1 SGHNT, CDR2 YYREEE (reference sequence). This CDR3 comprises 16 residues. TCRdb's copy holds only in-frame clones and misses some; the assay was immunoSEQ multiplex PCR. The table includes roughly 36,000 clones, 74% detected once. Comment on this clone: The antigen remains unidentified.

V usage is TRBV5-4 and J usage is TRBJ2-3; 8 bases are shared with TRBD2. Sequenced here: CD4+ or CD8+ T cells sorted from blood, sampled in a trial of the OX40 agonist ivuxolimab. The receptor was isolated from an adult with an advanced solid tumor such as melanoma, head and neck, liver or kidney cancer. Here the CDR3 DNA reads TGTGCCAGCAGCCGCGGGGGAGCGGGGGCCACAGATACGCAGTATTTT. Translation: CASSRGGAGATDTQYF.